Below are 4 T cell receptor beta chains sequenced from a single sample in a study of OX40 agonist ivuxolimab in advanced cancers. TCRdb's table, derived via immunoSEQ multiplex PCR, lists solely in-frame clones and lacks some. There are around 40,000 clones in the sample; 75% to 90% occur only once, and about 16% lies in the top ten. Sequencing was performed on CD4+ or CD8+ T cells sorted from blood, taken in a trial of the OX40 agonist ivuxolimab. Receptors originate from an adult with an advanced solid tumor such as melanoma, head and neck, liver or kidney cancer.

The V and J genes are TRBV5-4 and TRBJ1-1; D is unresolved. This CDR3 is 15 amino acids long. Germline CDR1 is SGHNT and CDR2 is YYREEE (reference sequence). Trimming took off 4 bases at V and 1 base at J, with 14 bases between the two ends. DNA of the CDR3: TGTGCCAGCAGCGTGTCCCTAACTTGGAACACTGAAGCTTTCTTT. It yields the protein CASSVSLTWNTEAFF.

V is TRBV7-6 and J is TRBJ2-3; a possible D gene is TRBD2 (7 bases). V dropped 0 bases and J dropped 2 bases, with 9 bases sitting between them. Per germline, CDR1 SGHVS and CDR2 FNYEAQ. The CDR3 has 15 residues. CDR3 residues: CASSLAAGHTDTQYF. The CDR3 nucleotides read TGTGCCAGCAGCTTAGCAGCGGGACACACAGATACGCAGTATTTT. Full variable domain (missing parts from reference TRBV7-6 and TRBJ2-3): GAGVSQSPRYKVTKRGQDVALRCDPISGHVSLYWYRQALGQGPEFLTYFNYEAQQDKSGLPNDRFSAERPEGSISTLTIQRTEQRDSAMYRCASSLAAGHTDTQYFGPGTRLTVL.

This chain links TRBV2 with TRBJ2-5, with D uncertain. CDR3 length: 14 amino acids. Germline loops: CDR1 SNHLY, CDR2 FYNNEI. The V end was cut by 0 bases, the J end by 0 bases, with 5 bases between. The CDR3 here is CASSEAGHQETQYF. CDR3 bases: TGTGCCAGCAGTGAAGCAGGTCACCAAGAGACCCAGTACTTC.

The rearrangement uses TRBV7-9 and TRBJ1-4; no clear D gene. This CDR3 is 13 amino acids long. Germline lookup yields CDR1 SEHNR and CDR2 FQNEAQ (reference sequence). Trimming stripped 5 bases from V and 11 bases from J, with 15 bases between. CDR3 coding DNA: TGTGCCAGCAGCCCGTTCTCTAGGCTTAAACTGTTTTTT. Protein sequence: CASSPFSRLKLFF.